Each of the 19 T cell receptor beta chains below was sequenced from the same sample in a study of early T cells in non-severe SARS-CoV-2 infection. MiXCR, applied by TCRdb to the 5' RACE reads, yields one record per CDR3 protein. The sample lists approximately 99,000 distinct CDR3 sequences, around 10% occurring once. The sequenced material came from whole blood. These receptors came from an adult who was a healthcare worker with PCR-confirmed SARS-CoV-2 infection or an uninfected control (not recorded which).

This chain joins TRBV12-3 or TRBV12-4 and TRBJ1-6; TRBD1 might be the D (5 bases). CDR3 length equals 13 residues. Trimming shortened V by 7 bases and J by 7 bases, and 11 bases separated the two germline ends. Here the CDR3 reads CASIKGRNSPLHF. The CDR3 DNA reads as TGTGCCAGCATCAAGGGACGGAATTCACCCCTCCACTTT.

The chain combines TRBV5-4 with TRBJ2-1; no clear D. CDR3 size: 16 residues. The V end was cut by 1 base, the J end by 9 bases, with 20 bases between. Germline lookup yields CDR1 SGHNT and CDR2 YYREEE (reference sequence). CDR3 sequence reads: CASSLRQAGASGEQFF. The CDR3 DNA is TGTGCCAGCAGCTTGAGACAAGCTGGAGCGTCCGGTGAGCAGTTCTTC.

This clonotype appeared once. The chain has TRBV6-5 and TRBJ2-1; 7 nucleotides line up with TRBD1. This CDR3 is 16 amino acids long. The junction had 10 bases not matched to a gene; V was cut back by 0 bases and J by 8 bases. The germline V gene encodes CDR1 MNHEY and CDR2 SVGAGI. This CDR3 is CASSYSTGSRGYEQFF. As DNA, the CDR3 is TGTGCCAGCAGTTACTCGACAGGGTCCCGAGGGTATGAGCAGTTCTTC.

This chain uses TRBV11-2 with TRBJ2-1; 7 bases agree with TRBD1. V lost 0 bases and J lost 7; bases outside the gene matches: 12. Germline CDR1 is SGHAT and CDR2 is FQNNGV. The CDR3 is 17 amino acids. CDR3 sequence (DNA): TGTGCCAGCAGCTTAGATTCTGAAGACAGGGATAGGAATGAGCAGTTCTTC. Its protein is CASSLDSEDRDRNEQFF.

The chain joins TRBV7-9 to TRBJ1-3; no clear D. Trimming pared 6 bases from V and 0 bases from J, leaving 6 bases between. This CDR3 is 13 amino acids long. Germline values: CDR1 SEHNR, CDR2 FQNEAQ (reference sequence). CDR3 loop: CASSVGSGNTIYF. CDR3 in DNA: TGTGCCAGCAGTGTAGGCTCTGGAAACACCATATATTTT.

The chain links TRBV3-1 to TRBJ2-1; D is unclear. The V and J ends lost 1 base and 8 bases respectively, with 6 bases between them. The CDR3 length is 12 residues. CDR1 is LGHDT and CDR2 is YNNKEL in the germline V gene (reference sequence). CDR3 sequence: CASSQVLHEQFF. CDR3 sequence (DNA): TGTGCCAGCAGCCAAGTACTACATGAGCAGTTCTTC.

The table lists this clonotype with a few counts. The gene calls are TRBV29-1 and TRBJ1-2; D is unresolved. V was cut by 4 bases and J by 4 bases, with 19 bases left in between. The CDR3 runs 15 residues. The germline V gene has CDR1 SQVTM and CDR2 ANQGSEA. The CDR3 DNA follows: TGCAGCGTTGCCGTCCCAACCTCTCTTTCCTATGGCTACACCTTC. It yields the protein CSVAVPTSLSYGYTF.

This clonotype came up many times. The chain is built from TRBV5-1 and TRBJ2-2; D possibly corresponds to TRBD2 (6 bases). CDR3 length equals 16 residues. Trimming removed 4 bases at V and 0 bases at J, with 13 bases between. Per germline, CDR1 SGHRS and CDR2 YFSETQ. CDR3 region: CASSPWPSANTGELFF. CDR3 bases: TGCGCCAGCAGCCCCTGGCCTAGCGCGAACACCGGGGAGCTGTTTTTT.

The CDR3 DNA is TGTGCCACACGAGGGACACCTGAGAGGCAAGAGACCCAGTACTTC. It codes for CATRGTPERQETQYF. V usage is TRBV10-3 and J usage is TRBJ2-5; maybe TRBD1 (6 bases). V was shortened by 10 bases and J by 2 bases, with 20 bases between the two germline ends. This CDR3 region has 15 residues. Germline V lookup: CDR1 ENHRY, CDR2 SYGVKD.

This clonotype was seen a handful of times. DNA of the CDR3: TGCGCCAGCAGCCCGATCCGGGACAGTTTTGAAGCTTTCTTT. It yields the protein CASSPIRDSFEAFF. The chain joins TRBV5-1 to TRBJ1-1, with TRBD1 matching over 7 bases. CDR1 is SGHRS and CDR2 is YFSETQ in the germline V gene. This CDR3 has 14 amino acids. V shed 4 bases and J 7 bases; nucleotides not matched to a gene: 10.

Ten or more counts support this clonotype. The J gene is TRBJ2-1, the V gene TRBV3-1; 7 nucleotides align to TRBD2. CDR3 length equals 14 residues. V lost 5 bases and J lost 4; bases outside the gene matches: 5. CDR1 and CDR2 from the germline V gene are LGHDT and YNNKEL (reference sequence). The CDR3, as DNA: TGTGCCAGCAGCGGGAGGGGCGCTTACAATGAGCAGTTCTTC. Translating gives CASSGRGAYNEQFF.

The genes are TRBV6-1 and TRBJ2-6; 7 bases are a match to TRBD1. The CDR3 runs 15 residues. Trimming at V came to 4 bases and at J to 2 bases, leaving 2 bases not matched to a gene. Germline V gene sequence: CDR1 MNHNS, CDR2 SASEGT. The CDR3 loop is CASSVTGAGANVLTF. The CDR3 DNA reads TGTGCCAGCAGTGTTACAGGGGCTGGGGCCAACGTCCTGACTTTC.

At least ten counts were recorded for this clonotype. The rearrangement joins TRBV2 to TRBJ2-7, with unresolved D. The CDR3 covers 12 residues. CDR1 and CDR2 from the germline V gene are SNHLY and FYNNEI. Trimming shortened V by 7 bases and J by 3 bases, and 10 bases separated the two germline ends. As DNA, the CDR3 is TGTGCCAGCACCATGGACGGCTACGAGCAGTACTTC. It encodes CASTMDGYEQYF.

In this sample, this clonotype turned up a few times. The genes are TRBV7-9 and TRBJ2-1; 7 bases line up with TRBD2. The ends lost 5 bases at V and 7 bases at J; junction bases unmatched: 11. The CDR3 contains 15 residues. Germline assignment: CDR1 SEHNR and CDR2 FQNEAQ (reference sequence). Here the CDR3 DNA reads TGTGCCAGCAGCCCCCCGGGCAGCGGGATTAATGAGCAGTTCTTC. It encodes CASSPPGSGINEQFF.

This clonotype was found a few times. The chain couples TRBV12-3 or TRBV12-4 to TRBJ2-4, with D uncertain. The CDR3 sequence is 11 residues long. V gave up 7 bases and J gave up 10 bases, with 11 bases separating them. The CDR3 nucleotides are TGTGCCAGCATGAAGGAACCAATTCAGTACTTC. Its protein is CASMKEPIQYF.

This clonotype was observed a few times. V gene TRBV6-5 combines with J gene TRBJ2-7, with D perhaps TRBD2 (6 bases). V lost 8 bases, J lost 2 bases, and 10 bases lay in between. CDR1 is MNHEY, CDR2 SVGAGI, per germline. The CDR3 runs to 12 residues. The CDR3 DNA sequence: TGTGCCAGCGGGGGGTCGGCCTACGAGCAGTACTTC. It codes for CASGGSAYEQYF.

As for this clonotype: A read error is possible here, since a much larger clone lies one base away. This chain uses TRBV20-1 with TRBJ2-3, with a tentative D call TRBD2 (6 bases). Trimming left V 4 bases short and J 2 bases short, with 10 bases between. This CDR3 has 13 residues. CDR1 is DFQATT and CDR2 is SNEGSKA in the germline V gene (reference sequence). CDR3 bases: TGCAGTGCTATGGCGGGGACCACAGATACGCAGTATTTT. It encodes CSAMAGTTDTQYF.

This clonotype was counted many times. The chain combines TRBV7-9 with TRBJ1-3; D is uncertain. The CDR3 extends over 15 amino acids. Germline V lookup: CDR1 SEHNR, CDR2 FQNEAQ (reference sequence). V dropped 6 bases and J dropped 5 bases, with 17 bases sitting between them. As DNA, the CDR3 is TGTGCCAGCAGTAAGTCCTTTCAGGAAAGAAACACCATATATTTT. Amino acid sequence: CASSKSFQERNTIYF.

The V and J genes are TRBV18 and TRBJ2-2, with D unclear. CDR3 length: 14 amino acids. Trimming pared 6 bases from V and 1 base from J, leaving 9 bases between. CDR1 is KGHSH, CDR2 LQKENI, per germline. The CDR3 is CASSPSKNTGELFF. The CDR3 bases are TGTGCCAGCTCCCCATCGAAGAACACCGGGGAGCTGTTTTTT.